Here is one T cell receptor beta chain with its context. The method was immunoSEQ multiplex PCR; TCRdb's version includes in-frame clones alone and lacks a portion of them. The sample gives roughly 90,000 clones, under 95% of which show up once; approximately 0.25% is in the top ten. This sample is part of a study of technical replicates of blood from a handful of donors. The germline V and J ends were trimmed by 0 bases and 0 bases, with 10 bases remaining between them. CDR1 and CDR2 (germline): SGHRS, YFSETQ. The CDR3 runs 15 residues. The gene calls are TRBV5-1 and TRBJ2-7; D is unresolved. This sequence originates from a human donor in good health. Sequencing was done on a sample of T cells isolated from PBMCs. The CDR3 sequence is CASSLEAMSSYEQYF. The CDR3 DNA reads as TGCGCCAGCAGCTTGGAAGCGATGAGCTCCTACGAGCAGTACTTC.